This T cell receptor beta chain was retrieved from a study of blood T cell repertoires in COVID-19. Living in about 25 US areas, the participants were between about 18 and 100 years of age. Original analysis: Estimates of nucleated cell counts were drawn from the amplification of reference gene primers. Measured with immunoSEQ multiplex PCR; TCRdb has only the in-frame clones, and not every one. D and trimming come from the DNA, and the V and J calls and clone size come from that table. The sample holds 490,000 or so clones, more than 85% seen once. The V gene's germline CDR1 is KGHSH and CDR2 LQKENI. J lost 5 bases, V lost 6 bases, and 6 bases had no gene match. The CDR3 spans 15 residues. The sample holds one count of this clone.

The chain uses TRBV18 and TRBJ1-5; 11 nucleotides agree with TRBD1. This clonotype originated in a woman in her sixties who had recovered from COVID-19. Input material: PBMCs or T cells enriched from blood (not recorded which). The CDR3 sequence: CASSEGQGAYQPQHF. The DNA of the CDR3 is TGTGCCAGCTCGGAAGGACAGGGGGCTTATCAGCCCCAGCATTTT.